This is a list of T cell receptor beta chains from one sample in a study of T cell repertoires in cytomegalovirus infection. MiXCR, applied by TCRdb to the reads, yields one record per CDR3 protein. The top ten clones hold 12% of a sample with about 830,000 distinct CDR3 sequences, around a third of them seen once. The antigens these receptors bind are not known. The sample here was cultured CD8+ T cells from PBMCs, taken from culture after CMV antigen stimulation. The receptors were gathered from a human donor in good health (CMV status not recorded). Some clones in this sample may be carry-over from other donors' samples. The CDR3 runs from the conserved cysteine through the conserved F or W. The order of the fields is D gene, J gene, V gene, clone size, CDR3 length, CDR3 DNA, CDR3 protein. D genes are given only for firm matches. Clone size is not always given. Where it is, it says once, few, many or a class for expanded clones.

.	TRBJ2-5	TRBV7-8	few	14	TGTGCCAGCAGCTTAGAGCCTAGCTTGGAGACCCAGTACTTC	CASSLEPSLETQYF
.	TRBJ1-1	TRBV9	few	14	TGTGCCAGCAGCGTAGCTACTGGGGGTTCAGGAGCTTTCTTT	CASSVATGGSGAFF
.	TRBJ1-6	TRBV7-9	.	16	TGTGCCAGCAGCCGACCGGGCCGGGCCCATAATTCACCCCTCCACTTT	CASSRPGRAHNSPLHF
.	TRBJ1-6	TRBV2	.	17	TGTGCCAGCAGTGGACTCGGGGAACAGGGTGACAATTCACCCCTCCACTTT	CASSGLGEQGDNSPLHF
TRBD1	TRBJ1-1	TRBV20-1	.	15	TGCAGTGCTAGAGGCTGGACAGGGAAGAACACTGAAGCTTTCTTT	CSARGWTGKNTEAFF
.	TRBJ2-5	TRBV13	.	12	TGTGCCAGCAGCTCCCAGGGGGAGACCCAGTACTTC	CASSSQGETQYF
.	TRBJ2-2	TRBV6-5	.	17	TGTGCCAGCAGTTACAGGCCGGCACAGGGTTTCACCGGGGAGCTGTTTTTT	CASSYRPAQGFTGELFF
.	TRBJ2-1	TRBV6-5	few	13	TGTGCCAGCAGTTACCTCGGGGGAAATGAGCAGTTCTTC	CASSYLGGNEQFF
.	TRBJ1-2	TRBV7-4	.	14	TGTGCCAGCAGCTTATCCACCCGGGAAGTTGGCTACACCTTC	CASSLSTREVGYTF
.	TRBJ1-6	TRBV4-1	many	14	TGCGCCAGCAGCCAAGATCAACTTCGGTCCCCCCTCCACTTT	CASSQDQLRSPLHF
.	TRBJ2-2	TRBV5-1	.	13	TGCGCCAGCAGCCCCTCGGCTACCGGGGAGCTGTTTTTT	CASSPSATGELFF
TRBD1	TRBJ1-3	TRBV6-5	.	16	TGTGCCAGCAGTTACCTAGGACAGGGCTTTGGAAACACCATATATTTT	CASSYLGQGFGNTIYF
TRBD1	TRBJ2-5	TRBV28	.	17	TGTGCCAGCAGTTTATTACTCGGGTCTCGACAGGGACAGACCCAGTACTTC	CASSLLLGSRQGQTQYF
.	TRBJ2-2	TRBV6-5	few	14	TGTGCCAGCAGTTACGTAGAGCTAACCGGGGAGCTGTTTTTT	CASSYVELTGELFF
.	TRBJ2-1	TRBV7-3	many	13	TGTGCCAGCAGCTTCGGGGGTATTAATGAGCAGTTCTTC	CASSFGGINEQFF
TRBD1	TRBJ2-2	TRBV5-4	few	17	TGTGCCAGCAGCCCCTGGACAGGTTCGACGAACACCGGGGAGCTGTTTTTT	CASSPWTGSTNTGELFF
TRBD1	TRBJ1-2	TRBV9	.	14	TGTGCCAGCGGCGGGAACAGGGGGCACTATGGCTACACCTTC	CASGGNRGHYGYTF
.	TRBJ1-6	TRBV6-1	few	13	TGTGCCAGCGCCAAGGGGGGCGCTTCACCCCTCCACTTT	CASAKGGASPLHF
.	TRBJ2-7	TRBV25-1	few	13	TGTGCCAGCACTGAGACGCCCCTCGGCGAGCAGTACTTC	CASTETPLGEQYF
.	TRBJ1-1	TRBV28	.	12	TGTGCCACCTGGGAGGGTTCCACTGAAGCTTTCTTT	CATWEGSTEAFF
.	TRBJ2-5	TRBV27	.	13	TGTGCCAGCAGTACGGGACGGAGAGAGACCCAGTACTTC	CASSTGRRETQYF
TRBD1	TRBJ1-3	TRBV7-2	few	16	TGTGCCAGCAGCACCGGACAGGGGGCGCCTGGAAACACCATATATTTT	CASSTGQGAPGNTIYF
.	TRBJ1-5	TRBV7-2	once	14	TGTGCCAGCAGCTGCGGGTATAGCAATCAGCCCCAGCATTTT	CASSCGYSNQPQHF
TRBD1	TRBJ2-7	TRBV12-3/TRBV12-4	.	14	TGTGCCAGCAGTTCGACAGGGTATCCCTACGAGCAGTACTTC	CASSSTGYPYEQYF
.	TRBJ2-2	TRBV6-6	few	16	TGTGCCAACTCAATCCAGGGACCCGCGAACACCGGGGAGCTGTTTTTT	CANSIQGPANTGELFF
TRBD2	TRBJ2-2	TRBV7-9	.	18	TGTGCCAGCAGCTTAGTGGGACTAGCGGTCGCGAACACCGGGGAGCTGTTTTTT	CASSLVGLAVANTGELFF
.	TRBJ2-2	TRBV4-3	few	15	TGCGCCAGCAGCCAAGATTGGGGGCCCGCCGGGGAGCTGTTTTTT	CASSQDWGPAGELFF
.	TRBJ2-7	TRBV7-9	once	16	TGTGCCAACAGCTTACGGGGGGCAGGGGGCTTGAAAGAGCAGTACTTC	CANSLRGAGGLKEQYF
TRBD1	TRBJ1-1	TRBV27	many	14	TGTGCCAGCAGTTTAACAGGGGGGAACACTGAAGCTTTCTTT	CASSLTGGNTEAFF
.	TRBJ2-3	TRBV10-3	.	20	TGTGCCATCAGTGAGTTTAGGGGGGGGACAGGAGAGTCCCTCACAGATACGCAGTATTTT	CAISEFRGGTGESLTDTQYF
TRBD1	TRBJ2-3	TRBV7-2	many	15	TGTGCCAGCAGCTTAGGACAGGGGTACACAGATACGCAGTATTTT	CASSLGQGYTDTQYF
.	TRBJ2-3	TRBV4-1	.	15	TGCGCCAGCAGCCAACAGGAGCGGCTTACAGATACGCAGTATTTT	CASSQQERLTDTQYF
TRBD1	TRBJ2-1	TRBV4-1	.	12	TGCGCCAGCAGCCCCCGGGACAGTGAGCAGTTCTTC	CASSPRDSEQFF
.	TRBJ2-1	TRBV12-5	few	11	TGTGCTAGTGGTTTGGTAGACGAGCAGTTCTTC	CASGLVDEQFF
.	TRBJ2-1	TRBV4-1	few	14	TGCGCCAGCAGCCAGAGGACATCGGCTAATGAGCAGTTCTTC	CASSQRTSANEQFF
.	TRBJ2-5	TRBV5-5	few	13	TGTGCCAGCAGCTTCGTGACAGAAGAGACCCAGTACTTC	CASSFVTEETQYF
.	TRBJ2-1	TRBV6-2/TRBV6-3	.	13	TGTGCCAGCAGTTACTTGCGCAACAATGAGCAGTTCTTC	CASSYLRNNEQFF
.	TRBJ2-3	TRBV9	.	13	TGTGCCAGCAGCGGGACGAGGGGTTATACGCAGTATTTT	CASSGTRGYTQYF
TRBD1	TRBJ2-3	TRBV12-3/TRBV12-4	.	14	TGTGCCAGAACCTCCGACAGGGCCCCAGATACGCAGTATTTT	CARTSDRAPDTQYF
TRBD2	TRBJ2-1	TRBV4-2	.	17	TGTGCCAGCAGCCAAGTGTTTAGCGGGGGCATCTACAATGAGCAGTTCTTC	CASSQVFSGGIYNEQFF
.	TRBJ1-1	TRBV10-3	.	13	TGTGCCATCAGTGAGTCGGTGTACGCTGAAGCTTTCTTT	CAISESVYAEAFF
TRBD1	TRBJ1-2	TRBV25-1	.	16	TGTGCCAGCAGTGAAATAGGGATCGGGACAGTTAATGGCTACACCTTC	CASSEIGIGTVNGYTF
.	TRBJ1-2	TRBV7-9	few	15	TGTGCCAGCAGCTGGAGGGGGGAACGGAAATATGGCTACACCTTC	CASSWRGERKYGYTF
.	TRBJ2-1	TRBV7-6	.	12	TGTGCCAGCAGCTTTCACGGGGGTGAGCAGTTCTTC	CASSFHGGEQFF
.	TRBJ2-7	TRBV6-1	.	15	TGTGCCAGCAGTGAAGGACCTTTAAAACCCTACGAGCAGTACTTC	CASSEGPLKPYEQYF
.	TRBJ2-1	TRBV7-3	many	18	TGTGCCAGCAGCTCCCCGGATAACGGGGTCAGCTCCTACAATGAGCAGTTCTTC	CASSSPDNGVSSYNEQFF
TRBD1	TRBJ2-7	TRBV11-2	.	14	TGTGCCAGCAGCTTAGATCGGACAGGGCGGGAGCAGTACTTC	CASSLDRTGREQYF
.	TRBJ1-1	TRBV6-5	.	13	TGTGCCACTCGGGACCCGGGGAACACTGAAGCTTTCTTT	CATRDPGNTEAFF